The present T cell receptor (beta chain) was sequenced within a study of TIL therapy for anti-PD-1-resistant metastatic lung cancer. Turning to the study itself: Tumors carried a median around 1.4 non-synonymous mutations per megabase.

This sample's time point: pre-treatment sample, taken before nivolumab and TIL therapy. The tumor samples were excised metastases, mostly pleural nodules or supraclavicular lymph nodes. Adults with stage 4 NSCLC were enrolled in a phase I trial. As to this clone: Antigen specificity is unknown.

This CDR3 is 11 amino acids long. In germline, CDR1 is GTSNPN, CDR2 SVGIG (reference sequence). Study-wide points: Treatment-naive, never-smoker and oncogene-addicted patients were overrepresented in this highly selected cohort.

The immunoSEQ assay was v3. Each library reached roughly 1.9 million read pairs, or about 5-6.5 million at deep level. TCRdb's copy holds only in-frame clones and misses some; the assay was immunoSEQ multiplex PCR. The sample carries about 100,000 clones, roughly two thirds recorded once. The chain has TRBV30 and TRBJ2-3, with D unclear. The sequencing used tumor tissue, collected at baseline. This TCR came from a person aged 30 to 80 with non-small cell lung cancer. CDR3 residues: CSAEHVYTQYF. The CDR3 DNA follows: TGTTCTGCGGAACACGTGTATACGCAGTATTTT.